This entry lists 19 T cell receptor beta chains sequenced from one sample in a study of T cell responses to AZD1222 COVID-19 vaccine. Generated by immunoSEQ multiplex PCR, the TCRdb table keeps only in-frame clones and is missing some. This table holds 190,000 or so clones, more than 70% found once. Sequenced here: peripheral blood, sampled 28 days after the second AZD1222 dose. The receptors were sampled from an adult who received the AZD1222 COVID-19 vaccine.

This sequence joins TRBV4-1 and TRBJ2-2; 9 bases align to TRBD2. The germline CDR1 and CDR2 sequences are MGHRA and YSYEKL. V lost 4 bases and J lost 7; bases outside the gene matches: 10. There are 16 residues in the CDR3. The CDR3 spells CASSPTVGSGGGELFF. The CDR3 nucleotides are TGCGCCAGCAGCCCGACGGTTGGTAGCGGGGGCGGGGAGCTGTTTTTT.

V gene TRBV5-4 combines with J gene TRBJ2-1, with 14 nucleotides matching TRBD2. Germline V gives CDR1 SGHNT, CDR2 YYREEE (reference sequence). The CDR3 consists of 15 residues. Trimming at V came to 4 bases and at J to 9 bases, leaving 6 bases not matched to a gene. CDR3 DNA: TGTGCCAGCAGCCCGGGACTAGCGGGAGACGGTGAGCAGTTCTTC. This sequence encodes CASSPGLAGDGEQFF.

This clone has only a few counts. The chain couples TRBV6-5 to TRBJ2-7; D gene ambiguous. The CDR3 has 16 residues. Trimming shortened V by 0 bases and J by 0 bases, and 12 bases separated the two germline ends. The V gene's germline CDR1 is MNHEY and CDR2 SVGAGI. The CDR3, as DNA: TGTGCCAGCAGTTACTCGAACTTTGACGGCTCCTACGAGCAGTACTTC. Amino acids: CASSYSNFDGSYEQYF.

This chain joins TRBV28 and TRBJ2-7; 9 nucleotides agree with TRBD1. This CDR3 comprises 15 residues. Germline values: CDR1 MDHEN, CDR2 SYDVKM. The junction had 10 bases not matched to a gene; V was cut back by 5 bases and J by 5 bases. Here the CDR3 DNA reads TGTGCCAGCAGTACTCCGGGACAGGGTCTCGACGAGCAGTACTTC. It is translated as CASSTPGQGLDEQYF.

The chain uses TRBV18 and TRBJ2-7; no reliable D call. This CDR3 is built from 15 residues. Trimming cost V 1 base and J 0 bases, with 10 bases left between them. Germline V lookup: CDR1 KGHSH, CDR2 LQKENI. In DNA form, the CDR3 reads TGTGCCAGCTCACCACTATCAACGAGCTCCTACGAGCAGTACTTC. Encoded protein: CASSPLSTSSYEQYF.

CDR3 protein: CASKPGLATGGQFF. In DNA, the CDR3 is TGTGCCAGCAAGCCGGGACTAGCCACGGGGGGCCAGTTCTTC. The genes are TRBV2 and TRBJ2-1; 9 nucleotides match TRBD2. The CDR3 extends over 14 amino acids. Per the germline V gene, CDR1 is SNHLY and CDR2 is FYNNEI. The trim removed 7 bases at V and 13 bases at J, leaving 14 bases unmatched.

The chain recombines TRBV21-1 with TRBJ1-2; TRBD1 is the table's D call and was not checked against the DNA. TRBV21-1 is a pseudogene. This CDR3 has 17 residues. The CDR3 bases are TGTGCCAGCAGCAAAGTTGGTGTAGAGGGACACACTTATGGCTACACCTTC. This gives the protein CASSKVGVEGHTYGYTF.

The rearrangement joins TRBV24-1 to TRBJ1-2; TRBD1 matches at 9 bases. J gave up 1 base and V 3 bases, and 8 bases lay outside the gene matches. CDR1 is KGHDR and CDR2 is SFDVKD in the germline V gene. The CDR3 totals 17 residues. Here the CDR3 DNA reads TGTGCCACCAGTGATAGGACAGGGGAGGGAGTTAACTATGGCTACACCTTC. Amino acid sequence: CATSDRTGEGVNYGYTF.

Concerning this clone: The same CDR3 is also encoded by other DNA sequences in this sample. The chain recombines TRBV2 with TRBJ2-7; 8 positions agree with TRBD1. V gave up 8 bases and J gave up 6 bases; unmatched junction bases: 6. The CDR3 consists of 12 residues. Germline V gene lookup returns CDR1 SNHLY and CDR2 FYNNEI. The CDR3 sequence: CASSGTGGEQYF. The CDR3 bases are TGTGCCAGCTCCGGGACAGGAGGCGAGCAGTACTTC.

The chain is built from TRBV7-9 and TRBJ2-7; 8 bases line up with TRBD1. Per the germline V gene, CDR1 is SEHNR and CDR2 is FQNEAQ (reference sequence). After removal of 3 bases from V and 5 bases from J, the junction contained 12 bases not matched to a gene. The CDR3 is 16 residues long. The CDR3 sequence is CASSLIQGQGTDEQYF. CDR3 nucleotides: TGTGCCAGCAGCTTGATCCAAGGACAGGGTACCGACGAGCAGTACTTC.

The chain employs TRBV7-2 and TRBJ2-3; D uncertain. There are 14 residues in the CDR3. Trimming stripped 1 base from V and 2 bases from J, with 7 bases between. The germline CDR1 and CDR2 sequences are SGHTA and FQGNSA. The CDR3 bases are TGTGCCAGCAGCTTAGGGAGTTACACAGATACGCAGTATTTT. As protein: CASSLGSYTDTQYF.

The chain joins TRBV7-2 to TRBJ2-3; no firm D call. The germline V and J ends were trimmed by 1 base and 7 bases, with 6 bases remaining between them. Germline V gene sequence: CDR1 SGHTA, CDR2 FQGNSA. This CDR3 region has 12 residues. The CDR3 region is CASSLGTNTQYF. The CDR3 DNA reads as TGTGCCAGCAGCTTAGGAACCAATACGCAGTATTTT.

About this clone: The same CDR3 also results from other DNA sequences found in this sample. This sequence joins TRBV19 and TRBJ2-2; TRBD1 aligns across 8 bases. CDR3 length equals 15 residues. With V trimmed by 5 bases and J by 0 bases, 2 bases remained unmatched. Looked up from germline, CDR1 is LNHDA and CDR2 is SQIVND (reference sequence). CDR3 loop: CASSQGAANTGELFF. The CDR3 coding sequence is TGTGCCAGTAGTCAGGGGGCGGCGAACACCGGGGAGCTGTTTTTT.

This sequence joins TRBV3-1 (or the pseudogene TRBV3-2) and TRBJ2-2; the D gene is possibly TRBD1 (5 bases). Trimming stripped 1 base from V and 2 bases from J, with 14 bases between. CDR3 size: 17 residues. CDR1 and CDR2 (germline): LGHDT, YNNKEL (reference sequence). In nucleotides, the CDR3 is TGTGCCAGCAGCCAAGGCACAGGTCATTTTAACACCGGGGAGCTGTTTTTT. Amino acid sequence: CASSQGTGHFNTGELFF.

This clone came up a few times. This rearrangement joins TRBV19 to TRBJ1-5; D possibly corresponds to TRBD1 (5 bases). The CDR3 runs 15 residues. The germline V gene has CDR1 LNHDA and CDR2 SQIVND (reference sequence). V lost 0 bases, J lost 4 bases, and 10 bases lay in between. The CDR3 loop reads CASSIERGVNQPQHF. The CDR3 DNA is TGTGCCAGTAGTATAGAAAGAGGGGTTAATCAGCCCCAGCATTTT.

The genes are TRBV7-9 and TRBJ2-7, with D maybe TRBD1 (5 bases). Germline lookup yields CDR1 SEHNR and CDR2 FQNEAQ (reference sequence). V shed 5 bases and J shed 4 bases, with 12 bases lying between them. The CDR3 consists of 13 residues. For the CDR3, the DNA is TGTGCCAGCAGCCGCAGGGAAGGTTACGAGCAGTACTTC. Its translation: CASSRREGYEQYF.

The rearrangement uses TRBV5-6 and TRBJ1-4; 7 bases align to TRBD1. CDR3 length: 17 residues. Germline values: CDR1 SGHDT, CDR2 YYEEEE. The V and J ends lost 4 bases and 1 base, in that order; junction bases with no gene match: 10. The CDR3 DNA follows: TGTGCCAGCAGCCTCCTTGGGACAGTTCAAACTAATGAAAAACTGTTTTTT. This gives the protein CASSLLGTVQTNEKLFF.

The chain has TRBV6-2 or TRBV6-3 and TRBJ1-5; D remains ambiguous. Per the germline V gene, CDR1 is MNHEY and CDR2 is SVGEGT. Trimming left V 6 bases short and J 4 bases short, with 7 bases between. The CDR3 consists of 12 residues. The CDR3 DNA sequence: TGTGCCAGCAGCCAACTTAATCAGCCCCAGCATTTT. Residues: CASSQLNQPQHF.

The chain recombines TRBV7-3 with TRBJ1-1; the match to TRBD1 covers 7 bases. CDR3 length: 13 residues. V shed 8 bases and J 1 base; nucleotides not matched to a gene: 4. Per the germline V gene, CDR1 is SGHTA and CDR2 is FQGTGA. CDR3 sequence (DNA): TGTGCCAGCCGGACAGGCCCGAACACTGAAGCTTTCTTT. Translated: CASRTGPNTEAFF.